Below are 11 T cell receptor beta chains sequenced from a single sample in a study of T cell responses to AZD1222 COVID-19 vaccine. TCRdb's table, derived via immunoSEQ multiplex PCR, lists solely in-frame clones and lacks some. The data contain 70,000 to 90,000 clones, 60% to 80% of them singletons. Sample: peripheral blood, taken on day 0 of AZD1222 vaccination. The receptors here all came from an adult in good health.

The chain joins TRBV7-2 to TRBJ1-1, with D possibly TRBD1 on 5 matching bases. The CDR3 has 16 amino acids. V shed 1 base and J shed 6 bases, with 18 bases lying between them. Germline-derived CDR1 and CDR2 are SGHTA and FQGNSA. The CDR3 region is CASSLVVRAARAEAFF. Written as DNA, the CDR3 is TGTGCCAGCAGCTTAGTGGTCAGGGCGGCTCGAGCTGAAGCTTTCTTT.

The J gene is TRBJ2-3, the V gene TRBV4-2, with 9 bases matching TRBD2. Trimming removed 2 bases from V and 2 bases from J; junction bases left unmatched: 5. The CDR3 covers 16 residues. Germline loops: CDR1 LGHNA, CDR2 YNFKEQ. The DNA for the CDR3 is TGTGCCAGCAGCCAAAGACTAGCGGTCTACACAGATACGCAGTATTTT. Amino acids: CASSQRLAVYTDTQYF.

The rearrangement links TRBV3-1 (or the pseudogene TRBV3-2) to TRBJ2-1, with D maybe TRBD2 (6 bases). This CDR3 contains 15 residues. From germline, CDR1 is LGHDT and CDR2 YNNKEL (reference sequence). Between the trimmed V and J ends, which lost 8 bases and 6 bases, there was a span of 20 bases. The CDR3 coding sequence is TGTGCCAGCCAACGCGGGATTGATTTAGTCAATGAGCAGTTCTTC. Its translation is CASQRGIDLVNEQFF.

The J gene is TRBJ1-5, the V gene TRBV15; D is ambiguous. Trimming shortened V by 3 bases and J by 2 bases, and 8 bases separated the two germline ends. CDR1 and CDR2 from the germline V gene are LNHNV and YYDKDF (reference sequence). The CDR3 covers 14 residues. CDR3 DNA sequence: TGTGCCACCAGCAGCGCTGCTGGCAATCAGCCCCAGCATTTT. It translates to CATSSAAGNQPQHF.

The chain is built from TRBV3-1 (or the pseudogene TRBV3-2) and TRBJ2-7; D not resolved. Germline lookup yields CDR1 LGHDT and CDR2 YNNKEL (reference sequence). The CDR3 totals 11 residues. Trimming shortened V by 4 bases and J by 3 bases, and 4 bases separated the two germline ends. The CDR3 reads CASSRGYEQYF. In DNA form, the CDR3 reads TGTGCCAGCAGCCGGGGCTACGAGCAGTACTTC.

The chain couples TRBV9 to TRBJ1-1; D call uncertain. The CDR3 sequence is 16 residues long. CDR1 SGDLS and CDR2 YYNGEE come from the germline V gene. Trimming cost V 2 bases and J 1 base, with 15 bases left between them. CDR3 in DNA: TGTGCCAGCAGCGTCCTAAGTGGACCTAGGAACACTGAAGCTTTCTTT. This gives the protein CASSVLSGPRNTEAFF. Full variable domain (outside the CDR3, taken from reference TRBV9 and TRBJ1-1): DSGVTQTPKHLITATGQRVTLRCSPRSGDLSVYWYQQSLDQGLQFLIQYYNGEERAKGNILERFSAQQFPDLHSELNLSSLELGDSALYFCASSVLSGPRNTEAFFGQGTRLTVV.

CDR3 amino acids: CAWSVGSGNQPQHF. The CDR3 DNA sequence: TGTGCCTGGAGTGTAGGCAGCGGCAATCAGCCCCAGCATTTT. The V and J genes are TRBV30 and TRBJ1-5; unclear D gene. Germline V gives CDR1 GTSNPN, CDR2 SVGIG (reference sequence). V shed 0 bases and J shed 2 bases, with 8 bases lying between them. This CDR3 region has 14 residues.

J is TRBJ2-2 and V is TRBV10-3; no clear D. The CDR3 spans 11 residues. The V end was cut by 11 bases, the J end by 7 bases, with 11 bases between. Germline V CDR1 and CDR2: ENHRY, SYGVKD. The CDR3 DNA reads TGTGCCTCCCGAGGCGGCGGGGAGCTGTTTTTT. The encoded protein is CASRGGGELFF.

The chain couples TRBV7-8 to TRBJ2-3, with 13 bases identical to TRBD2. Germline V gene sequence: CDR1 SGHVS, CDR2 FQNEAQ. The CDR3 has 16 residues. V shed 5 bases, J shed 5 bases, and the junction held 7 bases outside the gene matches. The CDR3 sequence: CASSPGLAGAVDTQYF. CDR3 nucleotides: TGTGCCAGCAGCCCCGGACTAGCGGGAGCAGTAGATACGCAGTATTTT. Filled out from reference TRBV7-8 and TRBJ2-3, the complete variable domain reads GAGVSQSPRYKVAKRGQDVALRCDPISGHVSLFWYQQALGQGPEFLTYFQNEAQLDKSGLPSDRFFAERPEGSVSTLKIQRTQQEDSAVYLCASSPGLAGAVDTQYFGPGTRLTVL.

The chain uses TRBV5-1 and TRBJ2-1, with 9 bases fitting TRBD1. This CDR3 comprises 14 residues. In germline, CDR1 is SGHRS, CDR2 YFSETQ. V gave up 4 bases and J gave up 8 bases; unmatched junction bases: 7. CDR3 coding DNA: TGCGCCAGCAGCGCCGGGACAGGGTCCTATGAGCAGTTCTTC. This encodes CASSAGTGSYEQFF.

This sequence joins TRBV5-4 and TRBJ2-5, with 7 bases aligning to TRBD2. Germline assignment: CDR1 SGHNT and CDR2 YYREEE (reference sequence). This CDR3 contains 15 residues. The V segment lost 4 bases and the J segment 5 bases; nucleotides outside the gene matches: 11. Written as DNA, the CDR3 is TGTGCCAGCAGCCGTCGGCGCGGGAGCGGGGAGACCCAGTACTTC. Amino acid sequence: CASSRRRGSGETQYF.